Here is one TCR beta chain with its context. The sample originates from a study of blood T cells in healthy people across ages. The CDR3 extends over 10 amino acids. With 6 bases removed from V and 12 bases from J, the gap between germline ends came to 9 bases. Germline CDR1 reads SNHLY; CDR2 reads FYNNEI. A sample-barcoded 5' primer and a J-beta primer mix were used in a second PCR of about 6 to 11 cycles. At least 2.5 million CDR3-containing paired-end reads were obtained per sample. A single record per CDR3 protein comes from TCRdb applying MiXCR to the 5' RACE reads. The sample holds about 720,000 distinct CDR3 sequences, about 20% seen once. Every sample yielded at least 6.5 million isolated PBMCs.

Specimen: blood. The V and J genes are TRBV2 and TRBJ2-1; unclear D gene. The clonotype was recovered from a man aged 65 to 79 in good health. The CDR3 loop is CASRVPWQFF. The CDR3 DNA sequence: TGTGCCAGCAGAGTACCCTGGCAGTTCTTC. Filled out from reference TRBV2 and TRBJ2-1, the complete variable domain reads EPEVTQTPSHQVTQMGQEVILRCVPISNHLYFYWYRQILGQKVEFLVSFYNNEISEKSEIFDDQFSVERPDGSNFTLKIRSTKLEDSAMYFCASRVPWQFFGPGTRLTVL.